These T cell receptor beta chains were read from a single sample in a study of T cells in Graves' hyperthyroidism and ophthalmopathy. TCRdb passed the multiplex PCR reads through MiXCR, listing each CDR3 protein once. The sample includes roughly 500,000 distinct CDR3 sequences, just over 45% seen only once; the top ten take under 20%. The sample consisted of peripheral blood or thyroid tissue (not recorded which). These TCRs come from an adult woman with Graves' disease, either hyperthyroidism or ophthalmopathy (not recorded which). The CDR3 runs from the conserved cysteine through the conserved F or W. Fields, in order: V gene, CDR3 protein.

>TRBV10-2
CASSLPGQGVGTEAFF
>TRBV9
CASSSPRTSGRFYEQYF
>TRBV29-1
CSGRKGTTNEKLFF
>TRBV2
CASSGPVGGPQHF
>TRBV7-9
CASSPRREGLNTGELFF
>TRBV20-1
CSVPRSGYEAFF
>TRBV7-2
CASSPGHSEYF
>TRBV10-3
CAIRRDGGTGNTIYF
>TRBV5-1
CASSLESYNEKLFF
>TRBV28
CASSLTEPYGYTF
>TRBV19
CASSIWSSGANVLTF